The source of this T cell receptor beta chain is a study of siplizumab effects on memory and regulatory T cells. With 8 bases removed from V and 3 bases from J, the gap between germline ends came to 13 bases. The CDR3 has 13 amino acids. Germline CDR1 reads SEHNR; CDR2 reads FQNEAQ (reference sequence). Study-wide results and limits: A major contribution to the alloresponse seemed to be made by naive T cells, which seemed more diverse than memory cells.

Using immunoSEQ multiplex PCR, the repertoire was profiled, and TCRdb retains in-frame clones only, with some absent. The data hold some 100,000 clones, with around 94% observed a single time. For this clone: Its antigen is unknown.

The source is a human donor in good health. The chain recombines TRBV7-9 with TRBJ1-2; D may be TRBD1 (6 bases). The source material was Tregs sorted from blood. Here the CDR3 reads CASGQRGDYGYTF. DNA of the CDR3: TGTGCCAGCGGCCAAAGGGGGGACTATGGCTACACCTTC.